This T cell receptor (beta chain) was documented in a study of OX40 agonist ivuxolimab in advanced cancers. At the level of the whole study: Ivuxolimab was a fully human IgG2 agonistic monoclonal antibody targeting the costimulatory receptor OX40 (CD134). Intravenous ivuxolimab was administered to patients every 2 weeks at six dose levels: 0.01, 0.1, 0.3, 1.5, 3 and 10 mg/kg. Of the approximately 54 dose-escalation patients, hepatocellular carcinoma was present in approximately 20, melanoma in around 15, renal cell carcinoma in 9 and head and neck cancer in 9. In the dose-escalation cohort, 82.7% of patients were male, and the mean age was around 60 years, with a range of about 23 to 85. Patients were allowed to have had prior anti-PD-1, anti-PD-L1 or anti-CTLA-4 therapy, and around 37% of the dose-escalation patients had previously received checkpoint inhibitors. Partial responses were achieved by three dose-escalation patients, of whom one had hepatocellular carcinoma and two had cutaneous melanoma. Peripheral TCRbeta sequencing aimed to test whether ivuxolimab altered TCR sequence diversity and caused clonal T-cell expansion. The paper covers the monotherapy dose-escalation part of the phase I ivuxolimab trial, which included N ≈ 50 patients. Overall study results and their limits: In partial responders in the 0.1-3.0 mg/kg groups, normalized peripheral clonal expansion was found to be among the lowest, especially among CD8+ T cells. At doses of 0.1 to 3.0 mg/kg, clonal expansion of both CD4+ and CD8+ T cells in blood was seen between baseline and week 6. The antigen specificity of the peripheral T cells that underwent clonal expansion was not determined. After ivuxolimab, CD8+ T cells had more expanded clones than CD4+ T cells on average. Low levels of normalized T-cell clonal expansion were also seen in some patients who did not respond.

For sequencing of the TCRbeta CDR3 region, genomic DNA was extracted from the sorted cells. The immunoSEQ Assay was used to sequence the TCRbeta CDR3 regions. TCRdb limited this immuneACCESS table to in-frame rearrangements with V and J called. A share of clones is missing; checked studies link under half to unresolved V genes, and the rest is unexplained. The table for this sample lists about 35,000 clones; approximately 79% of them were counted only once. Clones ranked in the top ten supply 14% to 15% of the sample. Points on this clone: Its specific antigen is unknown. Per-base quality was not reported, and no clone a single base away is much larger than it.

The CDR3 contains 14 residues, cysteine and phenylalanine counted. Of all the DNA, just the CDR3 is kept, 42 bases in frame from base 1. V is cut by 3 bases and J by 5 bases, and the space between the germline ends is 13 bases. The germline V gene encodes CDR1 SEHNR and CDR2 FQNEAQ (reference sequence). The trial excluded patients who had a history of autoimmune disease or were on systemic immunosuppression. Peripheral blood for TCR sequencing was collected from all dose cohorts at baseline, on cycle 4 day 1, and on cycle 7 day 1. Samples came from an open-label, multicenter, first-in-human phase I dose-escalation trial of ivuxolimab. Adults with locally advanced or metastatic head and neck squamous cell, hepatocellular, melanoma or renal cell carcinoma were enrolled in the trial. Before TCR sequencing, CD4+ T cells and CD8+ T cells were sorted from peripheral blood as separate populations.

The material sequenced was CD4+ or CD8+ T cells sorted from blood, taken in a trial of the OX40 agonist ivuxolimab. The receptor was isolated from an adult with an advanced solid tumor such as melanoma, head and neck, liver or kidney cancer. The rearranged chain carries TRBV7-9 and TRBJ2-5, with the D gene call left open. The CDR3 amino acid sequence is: CASSFLVVGETQYF. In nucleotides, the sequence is TGTGCCAGCAGCTTCCTTGTCGTGGGGGAGACCCAGTACTTC. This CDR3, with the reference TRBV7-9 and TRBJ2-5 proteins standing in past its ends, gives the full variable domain DTGVSQNPRHKITKRGQNVTFRCDPISEHNRLYWYRQTLGQGPEFLTYFQNEAQLEKSRLLSDRFSAERPKGSFSTLEIQRTEQGDSAMYLCASSFLVVGETQYFGPGTRLLVL.